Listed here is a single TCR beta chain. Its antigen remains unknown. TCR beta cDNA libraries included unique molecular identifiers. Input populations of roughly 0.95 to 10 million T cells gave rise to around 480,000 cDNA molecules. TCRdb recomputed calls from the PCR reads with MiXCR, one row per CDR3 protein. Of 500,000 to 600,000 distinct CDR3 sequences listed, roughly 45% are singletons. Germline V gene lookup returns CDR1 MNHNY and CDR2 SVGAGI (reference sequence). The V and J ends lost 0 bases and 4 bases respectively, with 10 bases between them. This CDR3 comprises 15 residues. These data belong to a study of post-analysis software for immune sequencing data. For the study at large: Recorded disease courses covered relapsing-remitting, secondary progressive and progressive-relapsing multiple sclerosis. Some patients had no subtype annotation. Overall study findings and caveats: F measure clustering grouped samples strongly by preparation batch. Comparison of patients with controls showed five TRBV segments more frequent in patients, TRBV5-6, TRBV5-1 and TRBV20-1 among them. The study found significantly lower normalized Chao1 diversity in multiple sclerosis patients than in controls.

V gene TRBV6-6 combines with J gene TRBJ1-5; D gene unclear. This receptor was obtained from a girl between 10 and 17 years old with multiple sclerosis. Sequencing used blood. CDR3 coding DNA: TGTGCCAGCAGTTACTCGAGCAGCCCAAATCAGCCCCAGCATTTT. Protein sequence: CASSYSSSPNQPQHF.